The 20 T cell receptor beta chains below come from one sample, sequenced in a study of blood T cells in healthy people across ages. Alongside a J-beta primer mix, a sample-barcoded 5' primer served in a second PCR lasting about 7 to 11 cycles. TCRdb reprocessed the 5' RACE reads via MiXCR and lists one record per CDR3 protein. Of approximately 580,000 distinct CDR3 sequences in the sample, around 24% are singletons; the top ten hold approximately 10%. In addition, the sample was reused for a study of T cells of mothers and their children.

The sequenced sample was blood. Every receptor here comes from a boy between 10 and 17 years old in good health.

The rearrangement joins TRBV7-2 to TRBJ2-1; 11 positions agree with TRBD2. Per the germline V gene, CDR1 is SGHTA and CDR2 is FQGNSA. Losses at the gene ends were 4 bases for V and 8 bases for J; bases not matched to a gene: 7. CDR3 length: 15 amino acids. The CDR3 coding sequence is TGTGCCAGCAGCTCTAGCGGGAGGACTACATATGAGCAGTTCTTC. This translates into CASSSSGRTTYEQFF. Looking up the rest from reference TRBV7-2 and TRBJ2-1 gives the full variable domain: GAGVSQSPSNKVTEKGKDVELRCDPISGHTALYWYRQSLGQGLEFLIYFQGNSAPDKSGLPSDRFSAERTGGSVSTLTIQRTQQEDSAVYLCASSSSGRTTYEQFFGPGTRLTVL.

Only a few counts were recorded for this clonotype. V and J are TRBV4-2 and TRBJ2-5; 8 bases line up with TRBD2. With the DNA end fitting TRBJ2-1 better, the J assignment may be wrong. Per the germline V gene, CDR1 is LGHNA and CDR2 is YNFKEQ. This CDR3 contains 16 residues. The CDR3 bases are TGTGCCAGCAGCCAAGAAGCGGGGGCAGGGTTATATGAGCAGTTCTTC. It yields the protein CASSQEAGAGLYEQFF.

The genes are TRBV10-3 and TRBJ2-3; 7 bases map to TRBD2. Trimming cost V 6 bases and J 3 bases; bases outside gene matches: 6. CDR1 is ENHRY, CDR2 SYGVKD, per germline. The CDR3 is made up of 14 amino acids. CDR3 region: CAIRAGVVTDTQYF. CDR3 nucleotides: TGTGCCATCAGGGCGGGAGTGGTAACAGATACGCAGTATTTT.

This clonotype appeared a few times. The gene calls are TRBV4-3 and TRBJ1-4, with TRBD1 identical over 9 bases. Germline assignment: CDR1 LGHNA and CDR2 YSLEER. Germline trimming cut 1 base from V and 7 bases from J; bases unmatched to any gene: 7. CDR3 size: 16 residues. CDR3 nucleotide sequence: TGCGCCAGCAGCCAAGCAGGGAGGACAGGGGCTGAAAAACTGTTTTTT. This translates into CASSQAGRTGAEKLFF.

The gene calls are TRBV7-9 and TRBJ1-1; 9 bases agree with TRBD1. CDR1 is SEHNR, CDR2 FQNEAQ, per germline (reference sequence). CDR3 length: 14 residues. V dropped 8 bases and J dropped 3; count of bases not matched to a gene: 7. The CDR3 DNA is TGTGCCAGCGGAAGACAGGGGGACGACACTGAAGCTTTCTTT. Translation gives CASGRQGDDTEAFF.

This clonotype is a singleton in its sample. V is TRBV4-3 and J is TRBJ1-3; D perhaps matches TRBD1 (5 bases). CDR1 is LGHNA and CDR2 is YSLEER in the germline V gene. The V end lost 0 bases, the J end lost 0 bases, and 15 bases lay between the germline ends. The CDR3 extends over 18 amino acids. CDR3 bases: TGCGCCAGCAGCCAAGAGAGGGGAGGACTGATCTCTGGAAACACCATATATTTT. This codes for CASSQERGGLISGNTIYF.

This clonotype was observed a handful of times. This sequence joins TRBV7-2 and TRBJ2-3; TRBD2 matches at 9 bases. CDR3 length: 16 amino acids. V gave up 3 bases and J gave up 0 bases; unmatched junction bases: 4. From germline, CDR1 is SGHTA and CDR2 FQGNSA. The DNA of the CDR3 is TGTGCCAGCAGCTTGTATCTAGCGGGGAGCACAGATACGCAGTATTTT. Translated, it gives CASSLYLAGSTDTQYF.

The gene calls are TRBV20-1 and TRBJ2-1, with D possibly TRBD2 on 7 matching bases. CDR1 and CDR2 from the germline V gene are DFQATT and SNEGSKA (reference sequence). This CDR3 contains 13 residues. V lost 3 bases to trimming and J lost 10 bases, with 16 bases between them. DNA for the CDR3: TGCAGTGCTAGTTGGGGGGGGCTGGAGGAGCAGTTCTTC. Protein: CSASWGGLEEQFF.

In regard to this clonotype: At one boundary the junction diverges from the germline segment, which might be a read error. The J gene is TRBJ1-2, the V gene TRBV29-1; 11 positions match TRBD1. Germline V gene data show CDR1 as SQVTM and CDR2 as ANQGSEA. The CDR3 has 15 residues. The CDR3 DNA reads TGCAGCGTGGAAGGGACAGGGGGTGCTAACTATGGCTACACCTTC. It translates to CSVEGTGGANYGYTF.

This clonotype has just a few counts. This chain uses TRBV4-3 with TRBJ1-4, with 9 bases lining up with TRBD1. V was clipped by 0 bases and J by 8 bases; unmatched bases: 10. The CDR3 consists of 17 residues. CDR1 is LGHNA and CDR2 is YSLEER in the germline V gene. The CDR3 sequence: CASSQDRRWDRDEKLFF. Here the CDR3 DNA reads TGCGCCAGCAGCCAAGATCGACGGTGGGACAGGGACGAAAAACTGTTTTTT.

The V call is TRBV4-3, the J call TRBJ1-2; D may be TRBD1 (6 bases). This CDR3 is built from 16 residues. The germline gives CDR1 LGHNA, CDR2 YSLEER. Between the trimmed V and J ends, which lost 1 base and 0 bases, there was a span of 12 bases. The CDR3 sequence: CASSQGAAGANYGYTF. The CDR3 coding sequence is TGCGCCAGCAGCCAAGGGGCTGCAGGGGCTAACTATGGCTACACCTTC.

The rearrangement links TRBV6-2 or TRBV6-3 to TRBJ2-2; D is uncertain. The CDR3 is 15 residues long. The ends were cut back, 6 bases at V and 0 bases at J, with 11 bases in the middle. Looked up from germline, CDR1 is MNHEY and CDR2 is SVGEGT. This CDR3 is CASSPGATNTGELFF. The DNA of the CDR3 is TGTGCCAGCAGCCCAGGAGCTACGAACACCGGGGAGCTGTTTTTT.

The chain has TRBV4-3 and TRBJ1-4; the match to TRBD1 covers 9 bases. CDR3 length: 16 residues. From germline, CDR1 is LGHNA and CDR2 YSLEER. V shed 0 bases and J 6 bases; nucleotides not matched to a gene: 5. The CDR3 sequence is CASSQDTTGGYEKLFF. In nucleotides, the CDR3 is TGCGCCAGCAGCCAAGATACGACAGGGGGATATGAAAAACTGTTTTTT.

The CDR3 DNA is TGTGCCAGCAGTCAGGGTGGGCCACACAGCCCCACCGGGGAGCTGTTTTTT. It encodes CASSQGGPHSPTGELFF. This chain connects TRBV7-2 to TRBJ2-2, with TRBD1 as a possible D gene (5 bases). The CDR3 contains 17 residues. The germline gives CDR1 SGHTA, CDR2 FQGNSA. V dropped 6 bases and J dropped 4 bases, with 21 bases sitting between them.

The chain combines TRBV7-2 with TRBJ2-7; D might be TRBD1 or TRBD2, each matching 7 bases. The CDR3 spans 17 residues. Germline V gene lookup returns CDR1 SGHTA and CDR2 FQGNSA. V was trimmed by 0 bases and J by 4 bases, leaving 19 bases between them. CDR3 DNA: TGTGCCAGCAGCTTAGCGGGGAGGGGGCTAGGGCATTACGAGCAGTACTTC. Encoded protein: CASSLAGRGLGHYEQYF.

V usage is TRBV29-1 and J usage is TRBJ2-3; tentatively, D is TRBD1 (6 bases). V shed 4 bases and J shed 6 bases, with 8 bases lying between them. The CDR3 contains 11 residues. Germline V gene data show CDR1 as SQVTM and CDR2 as ANQGSEA. CDR3 loop: CSVAGADTQYF. The CDR3 bases are TGCAGCGTTGCAGGGGCGGATACGCAGTATTTT.

The chain couples TRBV7-3 to TRBJ2-1; TRBD1 might be the D (5 bases). V lost 3 bases to trimming and J lost 9 bases, with 18 bases between them. The CDR3 length is 15 residues. Germline V gene data show CDR1 as SGHTA and CDR2 as FQGTGA. The CDR3 DNA is TGTGCCAGCAGCTTCACTACCTCTTTTGACAGTGAGCAGTTCTTC. It specifies CASSFTTSFDSEQFF.

This clonotype appeared a few times. The V and J genes are TRBV27 and TRBJ1-2; no definite D call. V was clipped by 3 bases and J by 0 bases, with 11 bases between them. CDR3 size: 15 residues. In germline, CDR1 is MNHEY, CDR2 SMNVEV (reference sequence). The CDR3 is CASSFNSRPNYGYTF. The CDR3 coding sequence is TGTGCCAGCAGTTTCAACAGTAGACCTAACTATGGCTACACCTTC.

This clonotype occurred a few times. The rearrangement joins TRBV5-1 to TRBJ1-2, with D maybe TRBD1 (5 bases). The CDR3 contains 14 residues. The germline V and J ends were trimmed by 2 bases and 7 bases, with 15 bases remaining between them. Germline V gene sequence: CDR1 SGHRS, CDR2 YFSETQ. The DNA of the CDR3 is TGCGCCAGCAGCTTCGAGGGGCTGACTAGTGGCTACACCTTC. Translating it yields CASSFEGLTSGYTF.

The V and J genes are TRBV29-1 and TRBJ2-4; the D is unclear. The CDR3 runs 14 residues. Trimming removed 5 bases from V and 0 bases from J, with 11 bases in between. Germline V gives CDR1 SQVTM, CDR2 ANQGSEA. The CDR3 DNA sequence: TGCAGCGTTCCAAAGGTCCCAGCCAAAAACATTCAGTACTTC. This translates into CSVPKVPAKNIQYF.